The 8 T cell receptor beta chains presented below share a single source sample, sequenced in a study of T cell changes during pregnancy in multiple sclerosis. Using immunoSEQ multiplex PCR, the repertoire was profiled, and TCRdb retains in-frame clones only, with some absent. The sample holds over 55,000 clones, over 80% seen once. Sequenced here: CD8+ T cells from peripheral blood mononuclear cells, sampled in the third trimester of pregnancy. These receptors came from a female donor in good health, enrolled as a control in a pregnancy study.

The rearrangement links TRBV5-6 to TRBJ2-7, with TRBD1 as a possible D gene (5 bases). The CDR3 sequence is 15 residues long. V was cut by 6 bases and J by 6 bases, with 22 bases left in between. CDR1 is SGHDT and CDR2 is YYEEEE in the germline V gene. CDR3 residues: CASNPWWQGEGEQYF. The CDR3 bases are TGTGCCAGCAACCCCTGGTGGCAGGGTGAAGGCGAGCAGTACTTC.

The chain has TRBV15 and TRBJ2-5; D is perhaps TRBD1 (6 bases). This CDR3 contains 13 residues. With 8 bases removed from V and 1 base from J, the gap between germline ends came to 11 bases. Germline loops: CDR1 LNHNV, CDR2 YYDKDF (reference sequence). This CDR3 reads CATYGQSQETQYF. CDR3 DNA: TGTGCCACCTACGGACAGAGCCAAGAGACCCAGTACTTC.

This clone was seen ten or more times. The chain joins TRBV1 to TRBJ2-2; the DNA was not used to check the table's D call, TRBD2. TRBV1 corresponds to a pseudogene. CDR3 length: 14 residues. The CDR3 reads CTSRGRGAPGELFF. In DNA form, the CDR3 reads TGCACCAGCAGAGGGCGGGGGGCTCCCGGGGAGCTGTTTTTT.

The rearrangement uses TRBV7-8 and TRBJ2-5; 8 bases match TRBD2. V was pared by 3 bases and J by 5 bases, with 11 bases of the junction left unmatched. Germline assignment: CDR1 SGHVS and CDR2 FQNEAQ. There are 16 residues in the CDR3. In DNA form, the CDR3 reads TGTGCCAGCAGCTTCTATAGCGGGGCGGTGGAGGAGACCCAGTACTTC. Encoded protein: CASSFYSGAVEETQYF.

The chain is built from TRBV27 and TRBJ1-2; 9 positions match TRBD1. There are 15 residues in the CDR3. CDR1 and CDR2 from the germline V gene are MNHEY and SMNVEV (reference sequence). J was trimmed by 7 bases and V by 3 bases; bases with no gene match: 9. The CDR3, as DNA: TGTGCCAGCAGTTTGTACGGGACAGGGAACACTGGCTACACCTTC. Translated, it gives CASSLYGTGNTGYTF.

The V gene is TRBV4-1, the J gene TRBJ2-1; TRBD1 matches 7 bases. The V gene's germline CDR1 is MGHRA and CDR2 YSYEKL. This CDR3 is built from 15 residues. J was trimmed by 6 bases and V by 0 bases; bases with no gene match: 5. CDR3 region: CASSQEPGQINEQFF. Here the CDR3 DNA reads TGCGCCAGCAGCCAAGAACCGGGACAGATCAATGAGCAGTTCTTC.

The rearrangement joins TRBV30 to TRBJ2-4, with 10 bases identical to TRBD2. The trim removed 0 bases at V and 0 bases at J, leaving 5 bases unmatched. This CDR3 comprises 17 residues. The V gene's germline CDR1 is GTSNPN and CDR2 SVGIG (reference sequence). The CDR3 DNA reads TGTGCCTGGAGTGTACCTAGCGGGGGTCTAGCCAAAAACATTCAGTACTTC. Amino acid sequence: CAWSVPSGGLAKNIQYF. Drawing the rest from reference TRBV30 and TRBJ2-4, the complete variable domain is SQTIHQWPATLVQPVGSPLSLECTVEGTSNPNLYWYRQAAGRGLQLLFYSVGIGQISSEVPQNLSASRPQDRQFILSSKKLLLSDSGFYLCAWSVPSGGLAKNIQYFGAGTRLSVL.

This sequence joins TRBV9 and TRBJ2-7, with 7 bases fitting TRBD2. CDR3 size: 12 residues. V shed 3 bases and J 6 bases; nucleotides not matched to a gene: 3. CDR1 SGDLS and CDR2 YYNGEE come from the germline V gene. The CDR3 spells CASSAPGGEQYF. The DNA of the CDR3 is TGTGCCAGCAGCGCCCCGGGGGGCGAGCAGTACTTC.